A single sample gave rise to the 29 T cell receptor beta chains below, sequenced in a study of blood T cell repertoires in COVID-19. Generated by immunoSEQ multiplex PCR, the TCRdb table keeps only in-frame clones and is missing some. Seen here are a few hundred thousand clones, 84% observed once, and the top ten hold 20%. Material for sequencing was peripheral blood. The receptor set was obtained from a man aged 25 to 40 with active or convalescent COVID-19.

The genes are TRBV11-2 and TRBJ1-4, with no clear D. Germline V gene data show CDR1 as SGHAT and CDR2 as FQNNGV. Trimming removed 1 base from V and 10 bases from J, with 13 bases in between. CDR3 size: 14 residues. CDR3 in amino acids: CASSLGGAATKLFF. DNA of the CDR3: TGTGCCAGCAGCTTAGGAGGCGCCGCAACAAAACTGTTTTTT.

The CDR3 region is CASSQDQGDRQNYGYTF. Written as DNA, the CDR3 is TGCGCCAGCAGCCAGGACCAGGGGGACAGACAAAACTATGGCTACACCTTC. V and J are TRBV4-1 and TRBJ1-2; 7 nucleotides align to TRBD1. The V and J ends lost 3 bases and 2 bases, in that order; junction bases with no gene match: 12. Germline-derived CDR1 and CDR2 are MGHRA and YSYEKL. The CDR3 extends over 17 amino acids.

CDR3 sequence (DNA): TGCGCCAGCAGCCAAGATAACGCGGCGGGAGTAGAGACCCAGTACTTC. Translating gives CASSQDNAAGVETQYF. V and J are TRBV4-3 and TRBJ2-5, with 7 bases identical to TRBD2. Trimming at V came to 0 bases and at J to 4 bases, leaving 8 bases not matched to a gene. Germline V lookup: CDR1 LGHNA, CDR2 YSLEER. The CDR3 loop spans 16 amino acids.

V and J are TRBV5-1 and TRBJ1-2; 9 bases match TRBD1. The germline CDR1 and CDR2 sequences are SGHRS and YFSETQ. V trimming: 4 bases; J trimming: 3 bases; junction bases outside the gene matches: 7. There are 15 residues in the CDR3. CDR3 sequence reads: CASSHRGLDDYGYTF. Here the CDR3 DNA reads TGCGCCAGCAGCCACAGGGGGCTTGATGACTATGGCTACACCTTC.

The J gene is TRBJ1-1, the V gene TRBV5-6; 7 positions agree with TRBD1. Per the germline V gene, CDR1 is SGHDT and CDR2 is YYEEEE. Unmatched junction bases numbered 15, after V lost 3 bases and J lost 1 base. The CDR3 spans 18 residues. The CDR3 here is CASSSNAVGGIPNTEAFF. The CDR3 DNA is TGTGCCAGCAGCTCCAACGCGGTAGGGGGCATCCCGAACACTGAAGCTTTCTTT.

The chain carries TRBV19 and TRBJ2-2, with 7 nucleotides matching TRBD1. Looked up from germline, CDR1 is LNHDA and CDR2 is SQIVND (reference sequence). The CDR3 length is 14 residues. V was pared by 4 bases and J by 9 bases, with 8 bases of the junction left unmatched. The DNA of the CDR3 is TGTGCCAGTAGTACCGTCGGACAGGCCTGGGAGCTGTTTTTT. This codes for CASSTVGQAWELFF.

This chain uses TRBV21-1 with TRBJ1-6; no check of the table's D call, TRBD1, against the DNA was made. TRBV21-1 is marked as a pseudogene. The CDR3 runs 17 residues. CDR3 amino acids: CAIGKMVHSSYNSPLHF. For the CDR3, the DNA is TGTGCCATCGGCAAGATGGTTCACAGCTCCTATAATTCACCCCTCCACTTT.

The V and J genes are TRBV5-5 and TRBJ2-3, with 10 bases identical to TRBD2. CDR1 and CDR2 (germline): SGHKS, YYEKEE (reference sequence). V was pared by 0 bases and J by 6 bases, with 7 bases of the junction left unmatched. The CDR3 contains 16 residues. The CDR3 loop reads CASSLAPSGGVDTQYF. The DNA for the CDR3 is TGTGCCAGCAGCTTGGCCCCCAGCGGGGGGGTGGATACGCAGTATTTT.

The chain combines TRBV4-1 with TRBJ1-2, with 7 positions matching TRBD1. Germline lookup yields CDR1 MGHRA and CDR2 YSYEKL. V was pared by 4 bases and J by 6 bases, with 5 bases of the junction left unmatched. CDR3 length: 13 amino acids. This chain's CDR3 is CASSPGGYDGYTF. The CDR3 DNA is TGCGCCAGCAGCCCAGGGGGGTACGATGGCTACACCTTC.

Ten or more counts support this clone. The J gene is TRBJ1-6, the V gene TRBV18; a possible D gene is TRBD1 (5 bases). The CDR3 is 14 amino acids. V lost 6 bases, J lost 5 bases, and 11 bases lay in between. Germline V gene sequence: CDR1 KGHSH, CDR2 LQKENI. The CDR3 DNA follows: TGTGCCAGCTCGCTACAGGAAGATAATTCACCCCTCCACTTT. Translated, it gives CASSLQEDNSPLHF.

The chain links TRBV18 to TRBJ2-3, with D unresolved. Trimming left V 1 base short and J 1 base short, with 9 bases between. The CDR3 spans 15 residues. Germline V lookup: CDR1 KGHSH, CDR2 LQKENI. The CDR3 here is CASSPLPLGTDTQYF. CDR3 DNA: TGTGCCAGCTCACCACTCCCCCTTGGCACAGATACGCAGTATTTT.

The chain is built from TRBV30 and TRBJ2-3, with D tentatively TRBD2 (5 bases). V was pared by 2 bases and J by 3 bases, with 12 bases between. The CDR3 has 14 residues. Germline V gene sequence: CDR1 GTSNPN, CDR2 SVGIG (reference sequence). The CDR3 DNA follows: TGTGCCTGGAGTCGGGGTTTCTTAACAGATACGCAGTATTTT. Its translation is CAWSRGFLTDTQYF.

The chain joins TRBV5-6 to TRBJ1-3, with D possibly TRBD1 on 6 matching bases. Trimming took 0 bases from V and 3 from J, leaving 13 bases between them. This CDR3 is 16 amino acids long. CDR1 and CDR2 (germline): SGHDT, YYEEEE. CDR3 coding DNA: TGTGCCAGCAGCTTGGCCGGACAGTTAGGTGGAAACACCATATATTTT. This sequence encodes CASSLAGQLGGNTIYF.

CDR3 in DNA: TGTGCCTGGAGAAACGGTCCCTCTGGGGCCAACGTCCTGACTTTC. Its translation: CAWRNGPSGANVLTF. V is TRBV30 and J is TRBJ2-6; D call uncertain. The CDR3 is made up of 15 amino acids. Deletions cut 3 bases from V and 0 bases from J, with 9 bases between. CDR1 and CDR2 from the germline V gene are GTSNPN and SVGIG (reference sequence). Combining the CDR3 with reference TRBV30 and TRBJ2-6 gives the whole variable domain SQTIHQWPATLVQPVGSPLSLECTVEGTSNPNLYWYRQAAGRGLQLLFYSVGIGQISSEVPQNLSASRPQDRQFILSSKKLLLSDSGFYLCAWRNGPSGANVLTFGAGSRLTVL.

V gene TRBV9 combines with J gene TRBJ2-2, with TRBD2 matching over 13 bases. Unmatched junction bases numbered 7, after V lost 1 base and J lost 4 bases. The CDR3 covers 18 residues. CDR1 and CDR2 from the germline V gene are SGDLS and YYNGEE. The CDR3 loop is CASSVSLAGGRSTGELFF. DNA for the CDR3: TGTGCCAGCAGCGTATCACTAGCGGGGGGGCGGAGCACCGGGGAGCTGTTTTTT.

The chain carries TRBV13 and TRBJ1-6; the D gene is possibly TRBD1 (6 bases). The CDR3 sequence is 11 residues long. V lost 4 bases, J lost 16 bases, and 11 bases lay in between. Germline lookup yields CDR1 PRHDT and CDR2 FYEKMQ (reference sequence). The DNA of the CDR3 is TGTGCCAGCAGCTCCAGGGGCAGTCTCCACTTT. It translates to CASSSRGSLHF.

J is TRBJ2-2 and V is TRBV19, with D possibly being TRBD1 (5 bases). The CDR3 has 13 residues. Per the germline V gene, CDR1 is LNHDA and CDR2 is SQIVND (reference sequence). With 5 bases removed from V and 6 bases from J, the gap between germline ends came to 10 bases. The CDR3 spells CASSGAPAGELFF. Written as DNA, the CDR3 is TGTGCCAGTAGTGGGGCACCCGCCGGGGAGCTGTTTTTT. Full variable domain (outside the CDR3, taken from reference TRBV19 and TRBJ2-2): DGGITQSPKYLFRKEGQNVTLSCEQNLNHDAMYWYRQDPGQGLRLIYYSQIVNDFQKGDIAEGYSVSREKKESFPLTVTSAQKNPTAFYLCASSGAPAGELFFGEGSRLTVL.

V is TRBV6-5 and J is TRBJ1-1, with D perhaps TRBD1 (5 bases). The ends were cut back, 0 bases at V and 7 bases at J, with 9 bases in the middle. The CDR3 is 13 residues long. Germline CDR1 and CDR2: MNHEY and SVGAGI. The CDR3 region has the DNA TGTGCCAGCAGTTACTCGAGGCAGGGTGAAGCTTTCTTT. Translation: CASSYSRQGEAFF.

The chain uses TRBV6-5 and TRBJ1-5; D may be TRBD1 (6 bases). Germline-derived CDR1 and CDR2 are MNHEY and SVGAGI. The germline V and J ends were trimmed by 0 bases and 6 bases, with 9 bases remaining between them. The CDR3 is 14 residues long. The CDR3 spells CASSYSRGRQPQHF. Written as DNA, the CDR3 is TGTGCCAGCAGTTACTCGCGGGGGCGTCAGCCCCAGCATTTT.

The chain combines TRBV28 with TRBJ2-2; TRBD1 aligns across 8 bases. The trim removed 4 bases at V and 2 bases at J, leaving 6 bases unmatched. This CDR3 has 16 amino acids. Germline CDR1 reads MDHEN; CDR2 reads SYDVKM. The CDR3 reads CASSSPAGGNTGELFF. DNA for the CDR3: TGTGCCAGCAGTTCCCCGGCAGGGGGCAACACCGGGGAGCTGTTTTTT.

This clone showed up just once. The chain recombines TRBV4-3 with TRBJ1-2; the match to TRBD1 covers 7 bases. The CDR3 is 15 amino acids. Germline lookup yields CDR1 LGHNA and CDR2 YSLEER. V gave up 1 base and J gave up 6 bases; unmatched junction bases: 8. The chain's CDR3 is CASSQANRGFNGYTF. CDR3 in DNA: TGCGCCAGCAGCCAAGCGAACAGGGGCTTTAATGGCTACACCTTC.

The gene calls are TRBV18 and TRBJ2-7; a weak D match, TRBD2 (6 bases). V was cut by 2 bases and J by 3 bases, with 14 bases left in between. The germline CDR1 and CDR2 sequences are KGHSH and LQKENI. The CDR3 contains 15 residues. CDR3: CASSPLGGDLYEQYF. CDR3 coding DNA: TGTGCCAGCTCACCATTGGGGGGAGACCTCTACGAGCAGTACTTC.

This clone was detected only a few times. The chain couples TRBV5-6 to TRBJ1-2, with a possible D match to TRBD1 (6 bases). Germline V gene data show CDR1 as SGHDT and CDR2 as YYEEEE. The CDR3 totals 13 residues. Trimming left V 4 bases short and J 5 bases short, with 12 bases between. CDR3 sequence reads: CASSPQGVYGYTF. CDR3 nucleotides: TGTGCCAGCAGCCCACAGGGTGTTTATGGCTACACCTTC.

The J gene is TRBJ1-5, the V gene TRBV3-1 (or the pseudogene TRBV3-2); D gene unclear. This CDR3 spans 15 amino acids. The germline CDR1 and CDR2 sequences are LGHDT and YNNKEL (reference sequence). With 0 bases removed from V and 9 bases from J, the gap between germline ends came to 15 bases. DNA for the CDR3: TGTGCCAGCAGCCAAGAAAGTAGGCGGGCCTGGCCCCAGCATTTT. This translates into CASSQESRRAWPQHF.

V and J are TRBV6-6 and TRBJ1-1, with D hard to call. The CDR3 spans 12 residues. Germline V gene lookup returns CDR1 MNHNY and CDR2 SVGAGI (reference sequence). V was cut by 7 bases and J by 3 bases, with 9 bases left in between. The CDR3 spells CASNNGYTEAFF. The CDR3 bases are TGTGCCAGCAATAACGGGTACACTGAAGCTTTCTTT.

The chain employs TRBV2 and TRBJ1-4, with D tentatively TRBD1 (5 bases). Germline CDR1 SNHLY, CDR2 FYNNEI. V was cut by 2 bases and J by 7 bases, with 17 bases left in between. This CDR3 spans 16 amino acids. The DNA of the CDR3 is TGTGCCAGCAGTGAACAGGGTTGGGCTCTCATTGAAAAACTGTTTTTT. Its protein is CASSEQGWALIEKLFF.

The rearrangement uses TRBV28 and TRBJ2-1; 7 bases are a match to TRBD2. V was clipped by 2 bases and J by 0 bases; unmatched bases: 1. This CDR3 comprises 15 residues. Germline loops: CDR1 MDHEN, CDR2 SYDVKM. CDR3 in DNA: TGTGCCAGCAGTTTACGCGGGAGCTCCTACAATGAGCAGTTCTTC. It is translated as CASSLRGSSYNEQFF.

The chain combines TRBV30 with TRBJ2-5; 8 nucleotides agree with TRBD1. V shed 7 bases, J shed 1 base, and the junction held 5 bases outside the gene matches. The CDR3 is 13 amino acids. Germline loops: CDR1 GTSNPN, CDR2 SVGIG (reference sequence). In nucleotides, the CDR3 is TGTGCCTTCGACAGGGGTAGCCAAGAGACCCAGTACTTC. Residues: CAFDRGSQETQYF.

The CDR3 here is CASSLVLASYNEQFF. CDR3 sequence (DNA): TGTGCCAGCAGCTTGGTTCTAGCTTCGTACAATGAGCAGTTCTTC. This chain uses TRBV5-5 with TRBJ2-1; tentative D call: TRBD2 (5 bases). Germline V gene data show CDR1 as SGHKS and CDR2 as YYEKEE (reference sequence). The CDR3 sequence is 15 residues long. V lost 0 bases to trimming and J lost 4 bases, with 11 bases between them.